This is a list of T cell receptor beta chains from one sample in a study of blood T cells in healthy people across ages. TCRdb recomputed calls from the 5' RACE reads with MiXCR, one row per CDR3 protein. This table has over 950,000 distinct CDR3 sequences, roughly half appearing once. The sample consisted of blood. The receptor set was obtained from a woman aged 60 to 75 in good health. Both conserved end residues are trimmed from each CDR3.

V,J,CDR3
TRBV20-1,TRBJ1-4,SAAPRGLPEKLF
TRBV28,TRBJ1-2,ASGWYDYGYT
TRBV28,TRBJ2-7,ATLRQSPYEQY
TRBV20-1,TRBJ1-1,SASRQGNTEAF
TRBV12-3/TRBV12-4,TRBJ2-1,ASSPLANLNEQF
TRBV13,TRBJ2-7,ASSLDQMAYEQY
TRBV6-1,TRBJ2-4,ASSELRAEGNIQY
TRBV7-9,TRBJ1-2,ASSLEVTRSGGYT
TRBV28,NA,ASSSYGTGKNEQY
TRBV29-1,NA,SVGGLVGMNEQY
TRBV12-3/TRBV12-4,TRBJ2-5,ASSRGIQGLAGQETQY
TRBV24-1,TRBJ2-5,ATREQETQY
TRBV6-2/TRBV6-3,NA,ASSYGLGYEQY
TRBV3-1,TRBJ2-1,ASSHNLGTSGSKNEQF
TRBV20-1,TRBJ2-7,SADGGASGSFTEQY
TRBV6-5,TRBJ1-2,ASSFRGVGGYT
TRBV20-1,TRBJ2-7,SARSAGGPYEQY
TRBV7-9,TRBJ1-5,ASIVDSGQGPQPQH
TRBV5-1,TRBJ2-7,ASSTGSTSGSYEQY
TRBV20-1,TRBJ1-1,SARGGSTEAF
TRBV7-2,TRBJ2-5,ASSPMPSGQETQF
TRBV6-6,TRBJ2-7,ASYGQETSGSYEQY
TRBV7-2,TRBJ2-7,ASSLVNTGTGTYEQY
TRBV4-1,TRBJ2-7,ASSQDQGTGKGEQY
TRBV7-9,TRBJ2-3,ASSLGPIRDPRPGTDTQY
TRBV28,TRBJ2-7,ASRRRQNEQY
TRBV21-1,TRBJ2-7,ASSKGLALHEQY
TRBV12-3/TRBV12-4,TRBJ2-7,ASSLGAGRADEQY
TRBV25-1,TRBJ1-5,ASSESDTHQPQH
TRBV7-2,TRBJ2-1,ASSLRTSGMDEQF